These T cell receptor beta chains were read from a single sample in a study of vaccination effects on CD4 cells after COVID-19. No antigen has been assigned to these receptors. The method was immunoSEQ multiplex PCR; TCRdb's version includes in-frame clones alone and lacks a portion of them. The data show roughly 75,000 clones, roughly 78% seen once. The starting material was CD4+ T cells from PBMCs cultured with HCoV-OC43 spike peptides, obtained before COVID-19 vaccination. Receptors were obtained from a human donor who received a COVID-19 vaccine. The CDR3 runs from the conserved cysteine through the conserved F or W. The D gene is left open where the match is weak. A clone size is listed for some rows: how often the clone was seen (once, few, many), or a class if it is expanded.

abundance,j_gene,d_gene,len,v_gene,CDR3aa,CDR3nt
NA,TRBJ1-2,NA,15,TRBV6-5,CASSYNEGWNYGYTF,TGTGCCAGCAGTTACAACGAGGGATGGAACTATGGCTACACCTTC
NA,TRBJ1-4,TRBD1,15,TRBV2,CASSDRQGINEKLFF,TGTGCCAGCAGTGACCGACAGGGTATTAATGAAAAACTGTTTTTT
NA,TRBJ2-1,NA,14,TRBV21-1,CASSKRDRVNEQFF,TGTGCCAGCAGCAAAAGGGACAGGGTAAATGAGCAGTTCTTC
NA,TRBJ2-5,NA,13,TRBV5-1,CASSPVQGETQYF,TGCGCCAGCAGCCCAGTCCAGGGGGAGACCCAGTACTTC
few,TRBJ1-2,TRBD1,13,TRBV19,CASSIGTGYGYTF,TGTGCCAGTAGTATTGGGACAGGATATGGCTACACCTTC
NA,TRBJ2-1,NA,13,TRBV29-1,CSGALGGFNEQFF,TGCAGCGGTGCGTTAGGAGGTTTCAATGAGCAGTTCTTC
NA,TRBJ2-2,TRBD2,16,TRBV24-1,CATSDASGVNTGELFF,TGTGCCACCAGTGACGCAAGCGGGGTCAACACCGGGGAGCTGTTTTTT
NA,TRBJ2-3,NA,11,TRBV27,CASSSQRGQYF,TGTGCCAGCAGTTCCCAGAGAGGACAGTATTTT
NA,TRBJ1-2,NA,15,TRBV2,CASSVVRASNYGYTF,TGTGCCAGCAGTGTCGTCCGGGCGTCTAACTATGGCTACACCTTC
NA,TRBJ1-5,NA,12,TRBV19,CASSIAEGPQHF,TGTGCCAGTAGTATAGCGGAAGGGCCCCAGCATTTT
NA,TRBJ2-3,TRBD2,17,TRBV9,CASSLTSGGQRGDTQYF,TGTGCCAGCAGCCTGACTAGCGGGGGCCAACGTGGAGATACGCAGTATTTT
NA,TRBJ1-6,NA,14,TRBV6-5,CASFSRSYNSPLHF,TGTGCCTCCTTCTCGCGCTCCTATAATTCACCCCTCCACTTT
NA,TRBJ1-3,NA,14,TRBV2,CASSGGFSGNTIYF,TGTGCCAGCAGTGGTGGCTTCTCTGGAAACACCATATATTTT
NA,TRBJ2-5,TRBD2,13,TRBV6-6,CASIIAGTETQYF,TGTGCCAGCATCATAGCGGGGACCGAGACCCAGTACTTC
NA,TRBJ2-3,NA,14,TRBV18,CASSRDGDTDTQYF,TGTGCCAGCTCAAGGGACGGAGACACAGATACGCAGTATTTT
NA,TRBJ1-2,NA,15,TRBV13,CASSPNPTEFYGYTF,TGTGCCAGCAGCCCGAACCCGACAGAATTCTATGGCTACACCTTC
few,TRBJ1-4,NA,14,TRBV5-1,CASSLQASNEKLFF,TGCGCCAGCAGCTTGCAGGCTTCGAATGAAAAACTGTTTTTT
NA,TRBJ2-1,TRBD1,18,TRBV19,CASSMGTAYLSSYNEQFF,TGTGCCAGTAGTATGGGGACAGCGTATTTAAGCTCCTACAATGAGCAGTTCTTC
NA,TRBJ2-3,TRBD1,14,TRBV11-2,CASSGTVLSDTQYF,TGTGCCAGCAGCGGGACAGTGCTATCGGATACGCAGTATTTT
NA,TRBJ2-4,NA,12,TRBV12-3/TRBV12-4,CASTRVGGIQYF,TGTGCCAGCACCCGGGTCGGTGGAATCCAGTACTTC
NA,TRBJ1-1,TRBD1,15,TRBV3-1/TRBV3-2,CASSQVGGAGTEAFF,TGTGCCAGCAGCCAAGTAGGGGGCGCGGGAACTGAAGCTTTCTTT
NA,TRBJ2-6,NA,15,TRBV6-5,CASSRTFSGANVLTF,TGTGCCAGCAGCCGGACTTTCTCTGGGGCCAACGTCCTGACTTTC
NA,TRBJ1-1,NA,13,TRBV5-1,CASSFQLNTEAFF,TGCGCCAGCAGCTTCCAGCTGAACACTGAAGCTTTCTTT
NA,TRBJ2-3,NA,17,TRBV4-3,CASSQVATRGATDTQYF,TGCGCCAGCAGCCAAGTGGCCACCCGGGGGGCCACAGATACGCAGTATTTT
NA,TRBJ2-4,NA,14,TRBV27,CASSLLALPHIQYF,TGTGCCAGCAGTTTATTGGCTCTGCCGCACATTCAGTACTTC
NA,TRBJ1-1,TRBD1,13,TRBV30,CAWRRQGGAEAFF,TGTGCCTGGAGAAGACAGGGCGGCGCTGAAGCTTTCTTT
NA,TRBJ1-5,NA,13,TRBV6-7,CASSYRHGQPQHF,TGTGCCAGCAGTTACCGCCATGGACAGCCCCAGCATTTT
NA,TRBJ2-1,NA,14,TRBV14,CASSHLGSYNEQFF,TGTGCCAGCAGCCACTTGGGGTCCTACAATGAGCAGTTCTTC
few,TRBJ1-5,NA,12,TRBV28,CASSLLFQPQHF,TGTGCCAGCAGTTTACTTTTTCAGCCCCAGCATTTT
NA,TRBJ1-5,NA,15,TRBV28,CASSIDSTGNQPQHF,TGTGCCAGCAGTATAGACTCTACCGGCAATCAGCCCCAGCATTTT
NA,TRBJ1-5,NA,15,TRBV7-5,CARSLRDRAYQPQHF,TGTGCCAGAAGCTTACGAGACAGGGCCTATCAGCCCCAGCATTTT
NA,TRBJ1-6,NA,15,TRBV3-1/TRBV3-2,CASSLRSFKDSPLHF,TGTGCCAGCAGTCTAAGGTCCTTTAAAGATTCACCCCTCCACTTT
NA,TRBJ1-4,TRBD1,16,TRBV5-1,CASSLTTGTGTEKLFF,TGCGCCAGCAGTTTAACGACCGGGACAGGGACTGAAAAACTGTTTTTT
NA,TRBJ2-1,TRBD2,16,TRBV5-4,CASRQQSGLKLNEQFF,TGTGCCAGCAGACAACAATCGGGACTAAAACTCAATGAGCAGTTCTTC
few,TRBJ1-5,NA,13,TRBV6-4,CASSETANQPQHF,TGTGCCAGCAGTGAGACAGCAAATCAGCCCCAGCATTTT
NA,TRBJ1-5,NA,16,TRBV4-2,CASSQDPGVGNQPQHF,TGTGCCAGCAGCCAAGATCCGGGGGTTGGCAATCAGCCCCAGCATTTT
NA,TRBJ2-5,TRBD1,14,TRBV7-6,CASSSGTVQETQYF,TGTGCCAGCAGCTCTGGGACAGTCCAAGAGACCCAGTACTTC
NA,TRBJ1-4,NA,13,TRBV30,CAWSAGGNEKLFF,TGTGCCTGGAGTGCCGGGGGGAATGAAAAACTGTTTTTT
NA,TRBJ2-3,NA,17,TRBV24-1,CATSGLNPDLRTDTQYF,TGTGCCACCAGTGGCCTCAATCCCGACCTACGCACAGATACGCAGTATTTT
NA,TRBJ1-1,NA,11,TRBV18,CASSSGLEAFF,TGTGCCAGCTCTTCAGGATTGGAGGCTTTCTTT
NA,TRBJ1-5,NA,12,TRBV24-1,CATSGVGEPQHF,TGTGCCACCAGTGGGGTAGGGGAGCCCCAGCATTTT
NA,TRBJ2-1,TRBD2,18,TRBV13,CASTRIAGAHVLYNEQFF,TGTGCCAGCACCCGGATAGCGGGGGCGCATGTCCTCTACAATGAGCAGTTCTTC
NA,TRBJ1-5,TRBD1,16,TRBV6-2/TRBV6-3,CASSYNPGQGNQPQHF,TGTGCCAGCAGTTACAATCCTGGACAGGGTAATCAGCCCCAGCATTTT
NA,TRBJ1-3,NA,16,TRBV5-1,CASSLGGPESGNTIYF,TGCGCCAGCAGCTTGGGGGGTCCGGAGAGTGGAAACACCATATATTTT
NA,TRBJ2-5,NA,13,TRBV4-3,CASSQANQETQYF,TGCGCCAGCAGCCAGGCTAACCAAGAGACCCAGTACTTC